Listed below are T cell receptor beta chains from one sample, sequenced in a study of radiotherapy plus CTLA-4 blockade in lung cancer. Using immunoSEQ multiplex PCR, the repertoire was profiled, and TCRdb retains in-frame clones only, with some absent. The sample lists around 70,000 clones, about four fifths occurring once. The specimen was peripheral blood, collected from a patient treated with radiotherapy plus ipilimumab. These receptors came from a human donor with non-small cell lung cancer who had a partial response to radiotherapy plus ipilimumab. The CDR3 runs from the conserved cysteine through the conserved F or W. Fields, in order: D gene, clone size, J gene, V gene, CDR3 protein, CDR3 DNA. A D gene is named only where the DNA matches it firmly. A row's size may be missing; if present it is once, few, many or a size class.

.	.	TRBJ2-3	TRBV10-2	CASSSGTDTQYF	TGCGCCAGCAGCAGCGGCACAGATACGCAGTATTTT
.	.	TRBJ2-3	TRBV29-1	CSVIRDREDTQYF	TGCAGCGTTATCCGGGATAGGGAAGATACGCAGTATTTT
TRBD2	.	TRBJ2-3	TRBV5-1	CASMKPASGTSTDTQYF	TGCGCCAGCATGAAGCCGGCTAGCGGAACAAGCACAGATACGCAGTATTTT
.	once	TRBJ1-4	TRBV2	CASSGTWELFF	TGTGCCAGCAGCGGGACTTGGGAACTGTTTTTT
TRBD2	once	TRBJ2-3	TRBV2	CASSRSGGSTDTQYF	TGTGCCAGCAGTCGGAGCGGGGGGAGCACAGATACGCAGTATTTT
.	.	TRBJ1-5	TRBV2	CASSGRYQPQHF	TGTGCCAGCAGTGGCCGGTATCAGCCCCAGCATTTT
TRBD2	.	TRBJ2-4	TRBV7-2	CASSLEGLAGGIAKNIQYF	TGTGCCAGCAGCCTCGAAGGACTAGCGGGAGGGATAGCCAAAAACATTCAGTACTTC
.	few	TRBJ1-4	TRBV6-6	CASTPQGTGKLFF	TGTGCCAGCACACCCCAGGGAACAGGAAAACTGTTTTTT
.	.	TRBJ1-1	TRBV2	CASSRGAGTEAFF	TGTGCCAGCAGTCGGGGGGCGGGCACTGAAGCTTTCTTT
TRBD2	.	TRBJ2-7	TRBV18	CASSRLAGAYEQYF	TGTGCCAGCTCACGACTAGCGGGAGCCTACGAGCAGTACTTC
TRBD2	.	TRBJ2-1	TRBV7-3	CASSLNPASGTYNEQFF	TGTGCCAGCAGCTTAAATCCGGCTAGCGGGACCTACAATGAGCAGTTCTTC
.	.	TRBJ1-4	TRBV30	CAWEGGSETNEKLFF	TGTGCCTGGGAGGGCGGGAGCGAAACTAATGAAAAACTGTTTTTT
.	few	TRBJ1-4	TRBV6-5	CASKAGVTNEKLFF	TGTGCCAGCAAGGCGGGGGTCACTAATGAAAAACTGTTTTTT
.	.	TRBJ2-1	TRBV7-3	CASSLKEGSGNEQFF	TGTGCCAGCAGCTTAAAGGAGGGAAGCGGGAATGAGCAGTTCTTC
.	once	TRBJ2-5	TRBV11-2	CASSPQRETQYF	TGTGCCAGCAGCCCCCAGAGGGAGACCCAGTACTTC
.	.	TRBJ2-7	TRBV28	CASSSFSEQYF	TGTGCCAGCAGTTCCTTTTCCGAGCAGTACTTC
.	.	TRBJ2-1	TRBV7-6	CASSLANNEQFF	TGTGCCAGCAGCTTAGCCAACAATGAGCAGTTCTTC
TRBD2	once	TRBJ2-2	TRBV6-1	CASSEAAGGSGSSGELFF	TGTGCCAGCAGTGAAGCAGCCGGGGGGAGCGGGAGTAGCGGGGAGCTGTTTTTT
TRBD1	.	TRBJ1-4	TRBV11-2	CASSPRDRENEKLFF	TGTGCCAGCAGCCCGAGGGACAGGGAAAACGAAAAACTGTTTTTT
.	.	TRBJ2-7	TRBV16	CASSQSFGGYEQYF	TGTGCCAGCAGCCAATCATTCGGGGGCTACGAGCAGTACTTC
.	.	TRBJ2-7	TRBV6-5	CASNGRDSYEQYF	TGTGCCAGCAACGGGCGGGACTCCTACGAGCAGTACTTC
.	.	TRBJ1-1	TRBV11-2	CASSPGKAEAFF	TGTGCCAGCAGCCCAGGGAAGGCTGAAGCTTTCTTT
.	.	TRBJ1-3	TRBV7-9	CASSSQGSGNTIYF	TGTGCCAGCAGCTCTCAGGGATCCGGAAACACCATATATTTT
TRBD1	.	TRBJ2-4	TRBV2	CASKGQGEAIQYF	TGTGCCAGCAAGGGACAGGGCGAGGCCATTCAGTACTTC
.	.	TRBJ2-2	TRBV5-6	CASSPGIFGELFF	TGTGCCAGCAGCCCCGGGATCTTCGGGGAGCTGTTTTTT
TRBD1	.	TRBJ2-3	TRBV29-1	CSVTWTGGIDTQYF	TGCAGCGTTACCTGGACAGGGGGGATAGATACGCAGTATTTT
TRBD2	.	TRBJ2-1	TRBV11-2	CASSLDRGLADEPLYNEQFF	TGTGCCAGCAGCTTAGATCGGGGTCTAGCGGACGAGCCTCTATACAATGAGCAGTTCTTC
.	few	TRBJ2-7	TRBV6-5	CASSYSAGPYEQYF	TGTGCCAGCAGTTACTCGGCGGGACCCTACGAGCAGTACTTC
.	.	TRBJ2-7	TRBV5-1	CASSLAMGPVHEQYF	TGCGCCAGCAGCTTGGCCATGGGGCCGGTTCACGAGCAGTACTTC
TRBD1	once	TRBJ1-1	TRBV30	CARYRGTEAFF	TGTGCCAGATACAGGGGGACTGAAGCTTTCTTT
TRBD1	.	TRBJ1-1	TRBV28	CASSGQDNTEAFF	TGTGCCAGCAGCGGACAGGATAACACTGAAGCTTTCTTT
.	.	TRBJ1-3	TRBV19	CASSPDVRRNTIYF	TGTGCCAGTAGCCCGGACGTTCGGAGGAACACCATATATTTT
.	.	TRBJ1-2	TRBV27	CASSLTLGQPGYTF	TGTGCCAGCAGCCTAACCCTCGGACAGCCTGGCTACACCTTC
.	.	TRBJ1-4	TRBV6-1	CASRPGLGNEKLFF	TGTGCCAGCAGGCCGGGACTGGGTAATGAAAAACTGTTTTTT
.	.	TRBJ2-2	TRBV7-8	CASSLFRANTGELFF	TGTGCCAGCAGCTTATTCAGGGCGAACACCGGGGAGCTGTTTTTT
.	.	TRBJ2-6	TRBV5-4	CASSSPGSGANVLTF	TGTGCCAGCAGCTCCCCGGGGTCCGGGGCCAACGTCCTGACTTTC
TRBD2	once	TRBJ2-7	TRBV2	CASSGGLAETYEQYF	TGTGCCAGCAGTGGGGGACTAGCGGAGACCTACGAGCAGTACTTC
.	.	TRBJ2-5	TRBV2	CASRNGGEETQYF	TGTGCCAGCAGAAACGGAGGGGAAGAGACCCAGTACTTC
.	.	TRBJ2-7	TRBV7-9	CASSPPEQSGEQYF	TGTGCCAGCAGCCCCCCTGAGCAATCGGGCGAGCAGTACTTC
TRBD1	.	TRBJ2-7	TRBV5-1	CASSHGTGGEEQYF	TGCGCCAGCAGCCATGGGACAGGGGGTGAAGAGCAGTACTTC
TRBD1	.	TRBJ1-1	TRBV18	CASSTDRGTEAFF	TGTGCCAGCTCGACGGACAGGGGAACTGAAGCTTTCTTT
.	.	TRBJ2-7	TRBV19	CASSTSGGSPEQYF	.
.	once	TRBJ1-1	TRBV9	CASSGQSREAFF	TGTGCCAGCAGCGGACAATCACGTGAAGCTTTCTTT
.	few	TRBJ2-7	TRBV30	CAWSVLGGDRHEQYF	TGTGCCTGGAGCGTCCTAGGAGGGGATCGCCACGAGCAGTACTTC
.	.	TRBJ1-3	TRBV11-2	CASSLDNSGNTIYF	TGTGCCAGCAGCTTGGACAACTCTGGAAACACCATATATTTT
TRBD2	.	TRBJ2-2	TRBV5-4	CASSPGLDPRTGELFF	TGTGCCAGCAGCCCAGGACTAGATCCCCGAACCGGGGAGCTGTTTTTT
TRBD1	once	TRBJ2-7	TRBV6-1	CASSLTGPYEQYF	TGTGCCAGCAGTCTGACAGGGCCCTACGAGCAGTACTTC
TRBD2	.	TRBJ2-2	TRBV27	CASRLAGGSGELFF	TGTGCCAGCAGACTAGCGGGAGGGTCCGGGGAGCTGTTTTTT
.	.	TRBJ2-1	TRBV7-9	CASSDTGTQVNNEQFF	TGTGCCAGCAGCGATACCGGGACACAAGTAAACAATGAGCAGTTCTTC
TRBD2	.	TRBJ2-5	TRBV20-1	CSAAGGETQYF	TGCAGTGCCGCGGGGGGGGAGACCCAGTACTTC